This TCR beta chain was captured in a study of T cell repertoires in cytomegalovirus infection. Study-wide context: Matching HLA type and CMV infection were both indicated by public TCR beta signatures.

Unmatched junction bases numbered 11, after V lost 11 bases and J lost 9 bases. This CDR3 has 14 amino acids. Germline CDR1 SNHLY, CDR2 FYNNEI. TCRdb re-analysed the reads in MiXCR, keeping a single row per CDR3 protein. Of about 160,000 distinct CDR3 sequences in the sample, 17% were seen once. The sequence was collected from a human donor in good health (CMV status not recorded). Some clones in this sample may be carry-over from other donors' samples. The sample consisted of CD8+ T cells from PBMCs. This sequence joins TRBV2 and TRBJ2-1; TRBD2 agrees at 12 bases. CDR3 sequence: CASCTSGGLSEQFF. As DNA, the CDR3 is TGTGCCTCCTGCACTAGCGGGGGGTTGAGTGAGCAGTTCTTC.